A selection of T cell receptor beta chains follows, all from one sample in a study of blood T cell dynamics during melanoma immunotherapy. Method: immunoSEQ multiplex PCR; TCRdb's copy keeps in-frame clones and lacks some. The data show around 13,000 clones, about 91% seen once. The sample consisted of effector memory CD8+ T cells from blood, taken from a patient treated with checkpoint blockade. The receptors shown here come from a human donor with melanoma. The CDR3 runs from the conserved cysteine through the conserved F or W. Fields, in order: clone size, V gene, D gene, J gene, CDR3 protein, CDR3 DNA. A D gene is named only where the DNA matches it firmly. Clone size, where shown, is once, few, many, or a class for clones that have expanded.

NA	TRBV27	TRBD1	TRBJ2-2	CASSLYPSGGAGTGELFF	TGTGCCAGCAGTTTATACCCATCAGGGGGCGCAGGCACCGGGGAGCTGTTTTTT
NA	TRBV6-6	TRBD2	TRBJ2-7	CASSPWGKAGGPEQYF	TGTGCCAGCAGTCCCTGGGGGAAAGCGGGAGGCCCCGAGCAGTACTTC
NA	TRBV25-1	NA	TRBJ2-1	CASSEWASDNEQFF	TGTGCCAGCAGTGAATGGGCTAGCGACAATGAGCAGTTCTTC
NA	TRBV7-7	NA	TRBJ1-1	CATFGVMNTEAFF	TGTGCTACCTTTGGGGTAATGAACACTGAAGCTTTCTTT
NA	TRBV28	NA	TRBJ1-4	CASSFSVTNEKLFF	TGTGCCAGCAGTTTTTCAGTAACTAATGAAAAACTGTTTTTT
few	TRBV28	NA	TRBJ1-5	CASSWTPYQPQHF	TGTGCCAGCAGTTGGACGCCTTATCAGCCCCAGCATTTT
NA	TRBV19	NA	TRBJ2-1	CASSIGTPGWNEQFF	TGTGCCAGTAGTATAGGGACCCCGGGGTGGAATGAGCAGTTCTTC
NA	TRBV6-5	TRBD1	TRBJ2-7	CASSFGQVSEQYF	TGTGCCAGCAGTTTTGGACAGGTTAGCGAGCAGTACTTC
NA	TRBV11-2	NA	TRBJ2-1	CASSLLGAGDEQFF	TGTGCCAGCAGCTTACTGGGGGCAGGGGATGAGCAGTTCTTC
NA	TRBV16	NA	TRBJ1-4	CASSPAYRNEKLFF	TGTGCCAGCAGCCCAGCGTACCGAAATGAAAAACTGTTTTTT
NA	TRBV19	TRBD1	TRBJ2-7	CASSIGDSIYEQYF	TGTGCCAGTAGTATTGGGGACAGTATCTACGAGCAGTACTTC
NA	TRBV5-6	NA	TRBJ2-3	CASSLDSVSTDTQYF	TGTGCCAGCAGCTTGGACAGCGTGAGCACAGATACGCAGTATTTT
NA	TRBV7-8	NA	TRBJ1-6	CASSPVGSNDSPLHF	TGTGCCAGCAGCCCTGTGGGGTCGAACGATTCACCCCTCCACTTT
NA	TRBV16	NA	TRBJ2-7	CASSQSETYEQYF	TGTGCCAGCAGCCAATCGGAAACCTACGAGCAGTACTTC
NA	TRBV10-1	TRBD2	TRBJ2-7	CASSESASGSPGDEQYF	TGCGCCAGCAGTGAGTCGGCTAGCGGGAGCCCGGGGGACGAGCAGTACTTC
NA	TRBV6-5	TRBD1	TRBJ2-5	CASSYSGTGEQYF	TGTGCCAGCAGTTACTCAGGGACAGGGGAGCAGTACTTC
NA	TRBV9	NA	TRBJ2-2	CASSVEGRYTGELFF	TGTGCCAGCAGCGTAGAAGGGAGGTACACCGGGGAGCTGTTTTTT
NA	TRBV4-1	NA	TRBJ1-2	CASSQDRALTHYGYTF	TGCGCCAGCAGCCAAGATCGGGCCCTAACACACTATGGCTACACCTTC
NA	TRBV4-3	TRBD2	TRBJ2-7	CASSHVLAGGTYEQYF	TGCGCCAGCAGCCACGTACTAGCGGGAGGGACCTACGAGCAGTACTTC
once	TRBV7-6	NA	TRBJ2-3	CASSLATRGPGNTQYF	TGTGCCAGCAGCTTAGCGACAAGGGGCCCCGGTAACACGCAGTATTTT
NA	TRBV5-1	NA	TRBJ2-1	CASSFKQGSVNNEQFF	TGCGCCAGCAGCTTCAAACAGGGATCAGTTAACAATGAGCAGTTCTTC
NA	TRBV27	TRBD2	TRBJ2-7	CASSPLREGHEQYF	TGTGCCAGCAGTCCCCTGCGGGAGGGCCACGAGCAGTACTTC
NA	TRBV7-6	TRBD2	TRBJ2-1	CASSLPPLAGVNNEQFF	TGTGCCAGCAGCTTACCTCCACTAGCGGGAGTGAACAATGAGCAGTTCTTC
NA	TRBV7-2	NA	TRBJ2-7	CASEFGHGMIYEQYF	TGTGCCAGCGAGTTTGGACATGGGATGATCTACGAGCAGTACTTC
NA	TRBV4-1	NA	TRBJ2-7	CASSQDSLAREQYF	TGCGCCAGCAGCCAAGATTCGCTAGCGCGCGAGCAGTACTTC
once	TRBV28	NA	TRBJ2-7	CASSLYSVSNNEQYF	TGTGCCAGCAGTTTATATAGTGTCAGTAACAACGAGCAGTACTTC
NA	TRBV5-6	TRBD2	TRBJ2-7	CASSAPGLAYEQYF	TGTGCCAGCAGCGCCCCGGGACTAGCCTACGAGCAGTACTTC
NA	TRBV5-8	TRBD2	TRBJ2-7	CASSSRGGPLEQYF	TGTGCCAGCAGCTCCCGGGGGGGGCCTCTCGAGCAGTACTTC
NA	TRBV28	TRBD1	TRBJ1-1	CASTPMKGAAANTEAFF	TGTGCCAGCACTCCGATGAAGGGGGCGGCGGCGAACACTGAAGCTTTCTTT
few	TRBV2	NA	TRBJ2-7	CASSAVYEQYF	TGTGCCAGCAGTGCTGTTTACGAGCAGTACTTC
NA	TRBV19	NA	TRBJ1-3	CASRMGSSLADTIYF	TGTGCCAGTAGAATGGGCTCAAGTCTCGCGGACACCATATATTTT
NA	TRBV28	NA	TRBJ2-2	CASSFGQDVPRELFF	TGTGCCAGCAGTTTCGGCCAGGACGTACCCCGGGAGCTGTTTTTT
NA	TRBV27	NA	TRBJ2-7	CASRTGQTYEQYF	TGTGCCAGCAGGACCGGACAGACCTACGAGCAGTACTTC
NA	TRBV27	TRBD1	TRBJ1-2	CASRDREKYGYTF	TGTGCCAGCAGGGACAGGGAGAAGTATGGCTACACCTTC
NA	TRBV7-9	TRBD1	TRBJ2-5	CASSLADRGWGQETQYF	TGTGCCAGCAGCTTAGCGGACAGGGGCTGGGGCCAAGAGACCCAGTACTTC
NA	TRBV29-1	NA	TRBJ2-1	CSVDLASEQFF	TGCAGCGTTGATTTGGCCAGTGAGCAGTTCTTC
NA	TRBV28	TRBD2	TRBJ2-2	CASSAMQGLAENTGELFF	TGTGCCAGCAGTGCTATGCAGGGACTAGCGGAAAACACCGGGGAGCTGTTTTTT
NA	TRBV9	NA	TRBJ2-2	CASSPTVGELFF	TGTGCCAGCAGCCCCACTGTCGGGGAGCTGTTTTTT
NA	TRBV6-6	TRBD1	TRBJ2-7	CASSSTGTGPDEQYF	TGTGCCAGCAGTTCGACCGGGACAGGGCCCGACGAGCAGTACTTC
NA	TRBV19	NA	TRBJ1-1	CASSKTGNTEAFF	TGTGCCAGTAGTAAGACGGGGAACACTGAAGCTTTCTTT
NA	TRBV4-3	NA	TRBJ2-3	CASSQDQGSGADTQYF	TGCGCCAGCAGCCAAGATCAGGGGTCTGGGGCAGATACGCAGTATTTT
NA	TRBV10-3	TRBD1	TRBJ1-3	CAIHGGQSGNTIYF	TGTGCTATACATGGGGGACAGTCTGGAAACACCATATATTTT
NA	TRBV29-1	TRBD2	TRBJ2-1	CSVEIVLGREAYNEQFF	TGCAGCGTTGAAATAGTGCTAGGGCGGGAGGCCTACAATGAGCAGTTCTTC
NA	TRBV6-5	NA	TRBJ1-2	CASSYAANYGYTF	TGTGCCAGCAGTTATGCAGCTAACTATGGCTACACCTTC
NA	TRBV28	TRBD1	TRBJ2-1	CASSFGQGGYNEQFF	TGTGCCAGCAGCTTCGGACAGGGGGGTTACAATGAGCAGTTCTTC
NA	TRBV28	NA	TRBJ2-1	CASSLRPTGSYNEQFF	TGTGCCAGCAGTTTACGGCCGACAGGTTCCTACAATGAGCAGTTCTTC
once	TRBV5-6	NA	TRBJ2-7	CASSSNTYEQYF	TGTGCCAGCAGCTCCAATACCTACGAGCAGTACTTC
NA	TRBV27	NA	TRBJ2-7	CASSLNKASYEQYF	TGTGCCAGCAGTTTAAACAAAGCCTCCTACGAGCAGTACTTC
NA	TRBV27	TRBD1	TRBJ1-1	CASSLSATGVAEAFF	TGTGCCAGCAGTTTATCCGCGACAGGGGTTGCTGAAGCTTTCTTT
NA	TRBV4-1	TRBD2	TRBJ2-7	CASSQDQLAGEQYF	TGCGCCAGCAGCCAAGATCAACTAGCGGGCGAGCAGTACTTC
NA	TRBV5-5	TRBD1	TRBJ1-1	CASSPGQMNTEAFF	TGTGCCAGCAGCCCGGGACAGATGAACACTGAAGCTTTCTTT
NA	TRBV29-1	NA	TRBJ2-1	CSVDEGTASNEQFF	TGCAGCGTTGATGAGGGGACGGCCTCCAATGAGCAGTTCTTC
NA	TRBV19	NA	TRBJ2-3	CASSELSGLQSKYF	TGTGCCAGTAGTGAATTGTCTGGGCTGCAGTCGAAGTATTTT